This T cell receptor beta chain was obtained from a study of blood T cell repertoires in COVID-19. The method was immunoSEQ multiplex PCR; TCRdb's version includes in-frame clones alone and lacks a portion of them. The sample has 150,000 to 200,000 clones, around 90% seen once; the top ten hold approximately 9.4%. This CDR3 has 13 residues. The V gene end was trimmed by 1 base and the J gene end by 7 bases; junction bases not matched to a gene: 5. Per the germline V gene, CDR1 is SGHRS and CDR2 is YFSETQ. This chain joins TRBV5-1 and TRBJ2-7; 7 bases are a match to TRBD1. This TCR derives from a young woman who had recovered from COVID-19. The sequenced sample consisted of PBMCs or T cells enriched from blood (not recorded which). CDR3 coding DNA: TGCGCCAGCAGCTTGAACAGGGGCGGGGAGCAGTACTTC. Its translation is CASSLNRGGEQYF.